These T cell receptor beta chains were read from a single sample in a study of cytomegalovirus exposure and HLA in healthy donors. The table came from immunoSEQ multiplex PCR; TCRdb's copy has only in-frame clones and leaves some out. The sample records about 130,000 clones, roughly 77% being singletons. Sequencing used PBMCs. All receptors derive from a woman aged 40 to 50 in good health and CMV-seropositive. The CDR3 runs from the conserved cysteine through the conserved F or W. Each record gives: V gene, clone size, D gene, J gene, CDR3 protein, CDR3 DNA. D genes are given only for firm matches. Part of the rows lack a size; the others show once, few, many or a class for expanded clones.

V gene: TRBV28
clone size: -
D gene: TRBD1
J gene: TRBJ1-5
CDR3 protein: CASSLRPFTGDSNQPQHF
CDR3 DNA: TGTGCCAGCAGTTTGAGGCCGTTTACAGGGGATAGCAATCAGCCCCAGCATTTT

V gene: TRBV2
clone size: -
D gene: TRBD2
J gene: TRBJ2-1
CDR3 protein: CASSTGTSGSNEQFF
CDR3 DNA: TGTGCCAGCAGTACCGGGACTAGCGGATCGAATGAGCAGTTCTTC

V gene: TRBV25-1
clone size: -
D gene: TRBD1
J gene: TRBJ2-1
CDR3 protein: CASSETPGTVQLFF
CDR3 DNA: TGTGCCAGCAGTGAGACCCCGGGGACAGTGCAGCTGTTCTTC

V gene: TRBV28
clone size: -
D gene: TRBD1
J gene: TRBJ2-1
CDR3 protein: CASSERTGARFF
CDR3 DNA: TGTGCCAGCAGTGAAAGGACAGGGGCACGGTTCTTC

V gene: TRBV10-3
clone size: -
D gene: TRBD1
J gene: TRBJ1-1
CDR3 protein: CAISLGQGEAEAFF
CDR3 DNA: TGTGCCATCAGTTTAGGACAGGGGGAGGCTGAAGCTTTCTTT

V gene: TRBV14
clone size: -
D gene: -
J gene: TRBJ1-1
CDR3 protein: CASSLLSGASFEGAFF
CDR3 DNA: TGTGCCAGCAGCCTATTGAGTGGTGCATCGTTCGAGGGAGCTTTCTTT

V gene: TRBV21-1
clone size: -
D gene: -
J gene: TRBJ2-6
CDR3 protein: CASSKRGDSLRAGANVLTF
CDR3 DNA: TGTGCCAGCAGCAAAAGAGGAGATTCCCTTCGGGCTGGGGCCAACGTCCTGACTTTC

V gene: TRBV5-4
clone size: -
D gene: -
J gene: TRBJ1-3
CDR3 protein: CASSLGGTTGNTIYF
CDR3 DNA: TGTGCCAGCAGCTTGGGGGGGACAACTGGAAACACCATATATTTT

V gene: TRBV25-1
clone size: few
D gene: TRBD1
J gene: TRBJ1-5
CDR3 protein: CASSEEGTANQPQHF
CDR3 DNA: TGTGCCAGCAGTGAAGAGGGGACAGCCAATCAGCCCCAGCATTTT

V gene: TRBV5-6
clone size: -
D gene: -
J gene: TRBJ1-1
CDR3 protein: CASSIRATGLNTEAFF
CDR3 DNA: TGTGCCAGCAGTATCCGAGCCACAGGATTGAACACTGAAGCTTTCTTT

V gene: TRBV10-3
clone size: once
D gene: TRBD1
J gene: TRBJ1-1
CDR3 protein: CAISGTANTEAFF
CDR3 DNA: TGTGCCATCAGCGGGACAGCGAACACTGAAGCTTTCTTT

V gene: TRBV6-6
clone size: -
D gene: TRBD1
J gene: TRBJ2-7
CDR3 protein: CASTRDSYEQYF
CDR3 DNA: TGTGCCAGCACCCGGGACAGCTACGAGCAGTACTTC

V gene: TRBV19
clone size: -
D gene: TRBD1
J gene: TRBJ2-1
CDR3 protein: CASRKAGTEVGNEQFF
CDR3 DNA: TGTGCCAGTAGAAAAGCCGGGACAGAAGTGGGCAATGAGCAGTTCTTC

V gene: TRBV18
clone size: -
D gene: -
J gene: TRBJ2-1
CDR3 protein: CASSPIDRNEQFF
CDR3 DNA: TGTGCCAGCTCACCCATAGACAGGAATGAGCAGTTCTTC

V gene: TRBV7-9
clone size: -
D gene: TRBD2
J gene: TRBJ2-7
CDR3 protein: CASSSYTSGRSYEQYF
CDR3 DNA: TGTGCCAGCAGCTCGTATACTAGCGGACGCTCCTACGAGCAGTACTTC

V gene: TRBV7-8
clone size: -
D gene: TRBD2
J gene: TRBJ2-5
CDR3 protein: CASSLVQRGGPETQYF
CDR3 DNA: TGTGCCAGCAGCTTAGTTCAGCGGGGGGGCCCCGAGACCCAGTACTTC

V gene: TRBV6-6
clone size: -
D gene: -
J gene: TRBJ1-1
CDR3 protein: CASSYSTSHNTEAFF
CDR3 DNA: TGTGCCAGCAGTTACTCGACATCCCATAACACTGAAGCTTTCTTT

V gene: TRBV5-1
clone size: -
D gene: TRBD1
J gene: TRBJ1-1
CDR3 protein: CASSWELTGQTEAFF
CDR3 DNA: TGCGCCAGCAGCTGGGAACTGACAGGGCAGACTGAAGCTTTCTTT

V gene: TRBV6-5
clone size: once
D gene: TRBD1
J gene: TRBJ2-7
CDR3 protein: CASSYGPGQGAWEQYF
CDR3 DNA: TGTGCCAGCAGTTACGGGCCGGGACAGGGGGCCTGGGAGCAGTACTTC

V gene: TRBV5-1
clone size: -
D gene: -
J gene: TRBJ2-1
CDR3 protein: CASSLRVAEGSEQFF
CDR3 DNA: TGCGCCAGCAGCTTGCGGGTAGCGGAGGGAAGTGAGCAGTTCTTC

V gene: TRBV6-5
clone size: -
D gene: -
J gene: TRBJ2-7
CDR3 protein: CASSYGGESYEQYF
CDR3 DNA: TGTGCCAGCAGTTACGGTGGGGAGTCCTACGAGCAGTACTTC

V gene: TRBV11-2
clone size: -
D gene: -
J gene: TRBJ1-2
CDR3 protein: CASSSLGGTPGYTF
CDR3 DNA: TGTGCCAGCAGCTCACTAGGAGGGACGCCGGGCTACACCTTC

V gene: TRBV19
clone size: -
D gene: -
J gene: TRBJ1-5
CDR3 protein: CASSPNPDQPQHF
CDR3 DNA: TGTGCCAGTAGCCCGAACCCGGATCAGCCCCAGCATTTT

V gene: TRBV4-2
clone size: -
D gene: TRBD2
J gene: TRBJ2-3
CDR3 protein: CASSQGSQRGGQDTQYF
CDR3 DNA: TGTGCCAGCAGCCAAGGATCCCAGCGGGGGGGCCAGGATACGCAGTATTTT

V gene: TRBV30
clone size: -
D gene: -
J gene: TRBJ1-2
CDR3 protein: CAWSALGQNYGYTF
CDR3 DNA: TGTGCCTGGAGTGCCCTCGGACAGAACTATGGCTACACCTTC

V gene: TRBV6-5
clone size: -
D gene: -
J gene: TRBJ1-2
CDR3 protein: CASRTDTGTVYGYTF
CDR3 DNA: TGTGCCAGCAGGACCGATACAGGGACCGTCTATGGCTACACCTTC

V gene: TRBV6-1
clone size: -
D gene: TRBD1
J gene: TRBJ2-2
CDR3 protein: CASRQGPTGELFF
CDR3 DNA: TGTGCCAGCCGACAGGGGCCCACCGGGGAGCTGTTTTTT

V gene: TRBV2
clone size: -
D gene: TRBD1
J gene: TRBJ2-1
CDR3 protein: CASSPPGQGPHEQFF
CDR3 DNA: TGTGCCAGCAGCCCGCCGGGACAGGGGCCCCATGAGCAGTTCTTC

V gene: TRBV11-2
clone size: few
D gene: TRBD1
J gene: TRBJ1-1
CDR3 protein: CASMVSGQLTEAFF
CDR3 DNA: TGTGCCAGCATGGTTTCGGGACAGCTCACTGAAGCTTTCTTT

V gene: TRBV14
clone size: once
D gene: -
J gene: TRBJ2-7
CDR3 protein: CASSQGSYYEQYF
CDR3 DNA: TGTGCCAGCAGCCAGGGGAGCTACTACGAGCAGTACTTC

V gene: TRBV28
clone size: -
D gene: TRBD1
J gene: TRBJ2-7
CDR3 protein: CASSFRDRPAYGQYF
CDR3 DNA: TGTGCCAGCAGTTTCCGGGACAGGCCAGCCTACGGGCAGTACTTC

V gene: TRBV19
clone size: -
D gene: TRBD1
J gene: TRBJ2-3
CDR3 protein: CASSTGTGGTDTQYF
CDR3 DNA: TGTGCCAGTAGTACCGGGACAGGGGGTACAGATACGCAGTATTTT

V gene: TRBV5-6
clone size: -
D gene: -
J gene: TRBJ1-1
CDR3 protein: CASSPFGGNTEAFF
CDR3 DNA: TGTGCCAGCAGCCCTTTTGGAGGGAACACTGAAGCTTTCTTT

V gene: TRBV7-9
clone size: -
D gene: TRBD2
J gene: TRBJ2-2
CDR3 protein: CASSRGLDPNTGELFF
CDR3 DNA: TGTGCCAGCAGCCGTGGACTAGACCCGAACACCGGGGAGCTGTTTTTT

V gene: TRBV19
clone size: -
D gene: -
J gene: TRBJ2-7
CDR3 protein: CASSPISSGTFHEQYF
CDR3 DNA: TGTGCCAGTAGCCCTATTAGCTCCGGGACATTCCACGAGCAGTACTTC

V gene: TRBV18
clone size: -
D gene: TRBD2
J gene: TRBJ2-3
CDR3 protein: CASSPWTSGDSTDTQYF
CDR3 DNA: TGTGCCAGCTCACCCTGGACTAGCGGGGATAGCACAGATACGCAGTATTTT

V gene: TRBV7-8
clone size: -
D gene: TRBD1
J gene: TRBJ1-1
CDR3 protein: CASSYRQGLGTEAFF
CDR3 DNA: TGTGCCAGCAGCTATCGACAGGGGCTGGGCACTGAAGCTTTCTTT

V gene: TRBV30
clone size: -
D gene: -
J gene: TRBJ2-4
CDR3 protein: CAWSPQSIQYF
CDR3 DNA: TGTGCCTGGAGCCCCCAATCCATTCAGTACTTC

V gene: TRBV5-1
clone size: -
D gene: TRBD1
J gene: TRBJ2-5
CDR3 protein: CASSLSGGEMQETQYF
CDR3 DNA: TGCGCCAGCAGCTTGTCAGGGGGCGAGATGCAAGAGACCCAGTACTTC

V gene: TRBV6-1
clone size: -
D gene: -
J gene: TRBJ2-7
CDR3 protein: CAGSPPAGMDYEQYF
CDR3 DNA: TGTGCCGGCAGCCCTCCGGCAGGCATGGACTACGAGCAGTACTTC

V gene: TRBV2
clone size: few
D gene: -
J gene: TRBJ1-2
CDR3 protein: CASSSSYPGDNYGYTF
CDR3 DNA: TGTGCCAGCAGTTCATCCTACCCAGGGGATAACTATGGCTACACCTTC

V gene: TRBV6-5
clone size: -
D gene: -
J gene: TRBJ2-7
CDR3 protein: CASSHSYEQYF
CDR3 DNA: TGTGCCAGCAGTCACAGCTACGAGCAGTACTTC

V gene: TRBV29-1
clone size: -
D gene: -
J gene: TRBJ2-7
CDR3 protein: CSVVRGEQYF
CDR3 DNA: TGCAGCGTTGTACGGGGGGAGCAGTACTTC

V gene: TRBV11-3
clone size: -
D gene: -
J gene: TRBJ2-1
CDR3 protein: CASSPGEGGFNEQFF
CDR3 DNA: TGTGCCAGCAGCCCCGGGGAAGGGGGATTCAATGAGCAGTTCTTC

V gene: TRBV19
clone size: -
D gene: -
J gene: TRBJ1-2
CDR3 protein: CASSNLDSLNYGYTF
CDR3 DNA: TGTGCCAGTAGTAATCTGGACAGCCTTAACTATGGCTACACCTTC

V gene: TRBV19
clone size: few
D gene: TRBD1
J gene: TRBJ1-2
CDR3 protein: CASSIGRTGQGDYGYTF
CDR3 DNA: TGTGCCAGTAGTATAGGCCGGACAGGACAAGGGGACTATGGCTACACCTTC

V gene: TRBV27
clone size: -
D gene: TRBD2
J gene: TRBJ2-7
CDR3 protein: CASSLSLAGEAPYYEQYF
CDR3 DNA: TGTGCCAGCAGTTTATCACTAGCGGGAGAGGCCCCCTACTACGAGCAGTACTTC

V gene: TRBV6-4
clone size: -
D gene: -
J gene: TRBJ2-2
CDR3 protein: CASSDPRNPGELFF
CDR3 DNA: TGTGCCAGCAGTGACCCCAGGAATCCTGGGGAGCTGTTTTTT

V gene: TRBV5-4
clone size: -
D gene: -
J gene: TRBJ2-1
CDR3 protein: CASSLDENNEQFF
CDR3 DNA: TGTGCCAGCAGCTTGGATGAGAACAATGAGCAGTTCTTC

V gene: TRBV2
clone size: -
D gene: TRBD1
J gene: TRBJ2-7
CDR3 protein: CASSGDRGYEQYF
CDR3 DNA: TGTGCCAGCAGCGGTGACAGGGGTTACGAGCAGTACTTC

V gene: TRBV5-4
clone size: -
D gene: -
J gene: TRBJ2-6
CDR3 protein: CASSPNVGSGANVLTF
CDR3 DNA: TGTGCCAGCAGCCCTAATGTCGGGTCTGGGGCCAACGTCCTGACTTTC

V gene: TRBV6-6
clone size: -
D gene: TRBD1
J gene: TRBJ1-2
CDR3 protein: CASSTQGAGYGYTF
CDR3 DNA: TGTGCCAGCTCCACTCAGGGGGCAGGATATGGCTACACCTTC

V gene: TRBV6-5
clone size: -
D gene: TRBD2
J gene: TRBJ2-1
CDR3 protein: CASSWTSGGTYNEQFF
CDR3 DNA: TGTGCCAGCAGTTGGACTAGCGGGGGGACTTACAATGAGCAGTTCTTC

V gene: TRBV12-5
clone size: -
D gene: -
J gene: TRBJ2-3
CDR3 protein: CASAPGGTTDTQYF
CDR3 DNA: TGTGCTAGTGCCCCGGGGGGCACTACAGATACGCAGTATTTT